The T cell receptor (beta chain) described here comes from a study of blood T cells in healthy people across ages. Study at large: Researchers report that template switching captured about one barcoded beta molecule per two T cells.

This clonotype was seen only a few times. PBMCs, at least 6.5 million per sample, were isolated. Deletions cut 4 bases from V and 7 bases from J, with 17 bases between. CDR3 length: 15 residues. A second PCR of 7 to 11 cycles used a sample-barcoded 5' primer and a J-beta primer mix. TCRdb independently ran MiXCR on the 5' RACE reads; one entry per CDR3 protein. The profile shows 1.5 million to 2 million distinct CDR3 sequences, roughly 30% of them singletons. The chain recombines TRBV12-3 or TRBV12-4 with TRBJ2-1; D gene uncertain. The sequenced sample was blood. This receptor was taken from a woman aged 30 to 39 in good health. CDR3 coding DNA: TGTGCCAGCAGTTCCGGACGGGCCGCAGGTAATGAGCAGTTCTTC. Amino acid sequence: CASSSGRAAGNEQFF.